The 11 T cell receptor beta chains below all came from one sample that was sequenced in a study of blood T cell repertoires in COVID-19. Only in-frame clones appear in the TCRdb table, and some are missing; sequencing was by immunoSEQ multiplex PCR. The sample holds 100,000 to 120,000 clones, about 90% seen once. Material for sequencing was peripheral blood. The receptors originated from a human donor in a cohort sampled during active COVID-19.

V and J are TRBV6-6 and TRBJ2-7; TRBD2 might be the D (5 bases). CDR1 and CDR2 from the germline V gene are MNHNY and SVGAGI (reference sequence). The V and J ends lost 0 bases and 5 bases respectively, with 14 bases between them. This CDR3 comprises 15 residues. The CDR3: CASSYSSGRADEQYF. CDR3 coding DNA: TGTGCCAGCAGTTACTCGAGCGGCCGAGCGGACGAGCAGTACTTC.

The gene calls are TRBV9 and TRBJ1-1, with D tentatively TRBD1 (6 bases). V gave up 3 bases and J gave up 5 bases, with 11 bases separating them. The CDR3 is 13 residues long. Germline CDR1 SGDLS, CDR2 YYNGEE. CDR3 amino acids: CASSGGGATEAFF. CDR3 nucleotide sequence: TGTGCCAGCAGCGGCGGGGGGGCAACTGAAGCTTTCTTT. Complete variable domain (other parts from reference TRBV9 and TRBJ1-1): DSGVTQTPKHLITATGQRVTLRCSPRSGDLSVYWYQQSLDQGLQFLIQYYNGEERAKGNILERFSAQQFPDLHSELNLSSLELGDSALYFCASSGGGATEAFFGQGTRLTVV.

This clone was found once. This chain connects TRBV7-2 to TRBJ2-1; 8 bases line up with TRBD1. The V gene end was trimmed by 4 bases and the J gene end by 1 base; junction bases not matched to a gene: 9. The germline gives CDR1 SGHTA, CDR2 FQGNSA. The CDR3 has 17 amino acids. Here the CDR3 DNA reads TGTGCCAGCAGCTCCCCCCCACAGGGGGGATCCTACAATGAGCAGTTCTTC. It yields the protein CASSSPPQGGSYNEQFF.

This chain's CDR3 is CASSKQGPGELFF. CDR3 DNA sequence: TGTGCCAGCAGCAAACAGGGACCCGGGGAGCTGTTTTTT. The chain combines TRBV11-1 with TRBJ2-2; maybe TRBD1 (6 bases). The CDR3 extends over 13 amino acids. V lost 5 bases, J lost 6 bases, and 10 bases lay in between. Germline lookup yields CDR1 SGHAT and CDR2 FQDESV (reference sequence).

The V and J genes are TRBV6-1 and TRBJ1-6; TRBD1 is a possible D gene (5 bases). Between the trimmed V and J ends, which lost 3 bases and 3 bases, there was a span of 15 bases. The germline V gene encodes CDR1 MNHNS and CDR2 SASEGT. The CDR3 totals 17 residues. The CDR3 spells CASSDDSTHGYNSPLHF. In nucleotides, the CDR3 is TGTGCCAGCAGTGACGACAGTACACACGGCTATAATTCACCCCTCCACTTT.

The genes are TRBV5-1 and TRBJ2-1, with D perhaps TRBD1 (6 bases). The CDR3 has 14 amino acids. The V gene's germline CDR1 is SGHRS and CDR2 YFSETQ. V shed 4 bases and J shed 3 bases, with 11 bases lying between them. The CDR3 reads CASSHGQSYNEQFF. The CDR3 bases are TGCGCCAGCAGCCATGGACAGAGCTACAATGAGCAGTTCTTC.

To note about this clone: Other nucleotide sequences from this sample produce the same CDR3. The CDR3 spells CAWSVAGPYEQYF. Written as DNA, the CDR3 is TGTGCCTGGAGTGTAGCGGGGCCCTACGAGCAGTACTTC. V usage is TRBV30 and J usage is TRBJ2-7; 7 positions agree with TRBD2. Germline V lookup: CDR1 GTSNPN, CDR2 SVGIG (reference sequence). CDR3 size: 13 residues. V shed 0 bases, J shed 2 bases, and the junction held 1 base outside the gene matches.

The chain links TRBV5-5 to TRBJ1-2; tentative D call: TRBD1 (6 bases). Germline V gene sequence: CDR1 SGHKS, CDR2 YYEKEE (reference sequence). V was cut by 0 bases and J by 6 bases, with 15 bases left in between. The CDR3 contains 15 residues. CDR3 DNA: TGTGCCAGCAGCTTGGCCAGGGAGACAGGAAATGGCTACACCTTC. As protein: CASSLARETGNGYTF.

The chain links TRBV3-1 (or the pseudogene TRBV3-2) to TRBJ1-6, with 7 bases matching TRBD1. The CDR3 length is 16 residues. CDR1 and CDR2 from the germline V gene are LGHDT and YNNKEL (reference sequence). V lost 0 bases and J lost 7; bases outside the gene matches: 6. CDR3 sequence reads: CASSQEVLQGNSPLHF. CDR3 bases: TGTGCCAGCAGCCAAGAAGTTCTACAGGGGAATTCACCCCTCCACTTT.

The genes are TRBV3-1 (or the pseudogene TRBV3-2) and TRBJ2-1; D is undetermined. The germline CDR1 and CDR2 sequences are LGHDT and YNNKEL (reference sequence). This CDR3 comprises 15 residues. V was clipped by 1 base and J by 6 bases, with 13 bases between them. CDR3 protein: CASSQASGSTNEQFF. CDR3 nucleotides: TGTGCCAGCAGCCAAGCCTCAGGATCAACCAATGAGCAGTTCTTC.

This chain joins TRBV7-3 and TRBJ2-3; D possibly corresponds to TRBD2 (7 bases). This CDR3 region has 13 residues. V was clipped by 5 bases and J by 5 bases, with 11 bases between them. Germline assignment: CDR1 SGHTA and CDR2 FQGTGA. CDR3 nucleotides: TGTGCCAGCAGCCCGGGGGGCAGAGATACGCAGTATTTT. Protein: CASSPGGRDTQYF. The full variable domain, with the rest looked up from reference TRBV7-3 and TRBJ2-3, is GAGVSQTPSNKVTEKGKYVELRCDPISGHTALYWYRQSLGQGPEFLIYFQGTGAADDSGLPNDRFFAVRPEGSVSTLKIQRTERGDSAVYLCASSPGGRDTQYFGPGTRLTVL.